These T cell receptor beta chains were read from a single sample in a study of circulating CD8 cells and anti-PD-1 response in melanoma. Using its own MiXCR run on the reads, TCRdb lists one record per CDR3 protein. The sample shows about 620 distinct CDR3 sequences, roughly 7.2% of them seen only once. This sample comprised CD8+ T cells from PBMCs, obtained at baseline or after one month of anti-PD-1 therapy (not recorded which). The source is a human donor with melanoma. Both conserved end residues are part of each CDR3. The D gene is left open where the match is weak. Clone size is given for some rows only: seen once, a few or many times, or a class if the clone is expanded.

TRBD1	TRBV6-1	medium-sized	TRBJ2-2	CASRTGDSGELFF	TGTGCCAGCAGGACAGGGGACTCCGGGGAGCTGTTTTTT
TRBD2	TRBV20-1	medium-sized	TRBJ2-1	CSARDYGDEQFF	TGCAGTGCCAGGGACTATGGCGATGAGCAGTTCTTC
NA	TRBV29-1	NA	TRBJ2-7	CSVEDHGEQYF	TGCAGCGTTGAAGATCACGGCGAGCAGTACTTC
NA	TRBV20-1	medium-sized	TRBJ2-7	CSARDLGEGQYF	TGCAGTGCTAGAGATCTGGGAGAAGGGCAGTACTTC
NA	TRBV11-2	large	TRBJ2-7	CASSLDRVPEQYF	TGTGCCAGCAGCTTAGACAGGGTTCCCGAGCAGTACTTC
NA	TRBV7-2	large	TRBJ2-3	CASSLGGNTQYF	TGTGCCAGCAGCTTAGGTGGGAATACGCAGTATTTT
TRBD2	TRBV28	large	TRBJ2-1	CASAPGLPNEQFF	TGTGCCAGCGCACCGGGACTACCCAATGAGCAGTTCTTC
NA	TRBV29-1	large	TRBJ2-4	CSVEAGEAADIQYF	TGCAGCGTTGAAGCCGGGGAGGCCGCGGACATTCAGTACTTC
NA	TRBV7-8	medium-sized	TRBJ2-1	CASSGAHGVNEQFF	TGTGCCAGCAGCGGGGCCCACGGGGTCAATGAGCAGTTCTTC
NA	TRBV9	large	TRBJ2-1	CASSVSVGSYNEQFF	TGTGCCAGCAGCGTCAGTGTAGGATCCTACAATGAGCAGTTCTTC
NA	TRBV20-1	medium-sized	TRBJ1-1	CSASGTRDTEAFF	TGCAGTGCTAGTGGAACTAGGGACACTGAAGCTTTCTTT
TRBD1	TRBV12-3/TRBV12-4	medium-sized	TRBJ1-1	CASSLGTGLEAFF	TGTGCCAGCAGTTTAGGGACAGGGCTTGAAGCTTTCTTT
TRBD2	TRBV7-2	large	TRBJ2-3	CASSLLAGAFTDTQYF	TGTGCCAGCAGCTTATTAGCGGGGGCATTCACAGATACGCAGTATTTT
TRBD1	TRBV10-3	once	TRBJ2-5	CAISEGNLGTGKRETQYF	TGTGCCATCAGTGAAGGAAACCTTGGGACAGGGAAGAGGGAGACCCAGTACTTC
NA	TRBV29-1	medium-sized	TRBJ1-2	CSVERVDLFYGYTF	TGCAGCGTTGAGAGGGTCGACCTTTTCTATGGCTACACCTTC
NA	TRBV4-2	large	TRBJ2-1	CASSQEETSGEQFF	TGTGCCAGCAGCCAAGAGGAGACTAGTGGTGAGCAGTTCTTC
NA	TRBV4-3	NA	TRBJ2-1	CASSLTGRGYNEQFF	TGCGCCAGCAGCTTAACAGGGAGGGGTTACAATGAGCAGTTCTTC
TRBD2	TRBV20-1	large	TRBJ2-3	CSASPGLADTDTQYF	TGCAGTGCTAGCCCCGGACTAGCGGACACAGATACGCAGTATTTT
NA	TRBV29-1	medium-sized	TRBJ1-1	CSVHREVNTEALF	TGCAGCGTTCACAGGGAAGTGAACACTGAAGCTCTCTTT
TRBD1	TRBV29-1	medium-sized	TRBJ1-4	CSVLTTGGDGTNEKLFF	TGCAGCGTCCTAACGACAGGGGGCGACGGAACTAATGAAAAACTGTTTTTT
NA	TRBV7-2	large	TRBJ1-6	CASTQGKTNSPLHF	TGTGCCAGCACCCAGGGAAAGACAAATTCACCCCTCCACTTT
NA	TRBV10-3	medium-sized	TRBJ2-7	CAISESDEQYF	TGTGCCATCAGTGAGTCAGACGAGCAGTACTTC
NA	TRBV12-3/TRBV12-4	large	TRBJ1-3	CASSLGGSGNTIYF	TGTGCCAGCAGTTTGGGGGGCTCTGGAAACACCATATATTTT
TRBD2	TRBV20-1	NA	TRBJ2-1	CSASGTSGAYNEQFF	TGCAGTGCTAGTGGGACTAGCGGCGCTTACAATGAGCAGTTCTTC
NA	TRBV20-1	medium-sized	TRBJ1-6	CSARDEGTPLHF	TGCAGTGCTAGAGATGAGGGGACACCCCTCCACTTT
NA	TRBV18	large	TRBJ2-7	CASSRADSYEQYF	TGTGCCAGCTCACGGGCGGACTCCTACGAGCAGTACTTC
NA	TRBV27	large	TRBJ1-6	CASSLSVGGSFPLHF	TGTGCCAGCAGTTTATCTGTGGGGGGTAGTTTCCCCCTCCACTTT
TRBD1	TRBV30	medium-sized	TRBJ1-6	CAWARDSNSPLHF	TGTGCCTGGGCCCGGGACAGCAATTCACCCCTCCACTTT
NA	TRBV23-1	large	TRBJ1-2	CASSHPTGTPIRDTF	TGCGCCAGCAGTCATCCCACCGGGACTCCAATTCGCGACACCTTC
NA	TRBV5-5	large	TRBJ2-7	CASSRLTGYEQYF	TGTGCCAGCAGCAGACTTACAGGGTACGAGCAGTACTTC
NA	TRBV19	large	TRBJ2-3	CASVDGTDTQYF	TGTGCCAGTGTGGACGGCACAGATACGCAGTATTTT
NA	TRBV5-5	medium-sized	TRBJ2-1	CASSLQGLPNNEQFF	TGTGCCAGCAGTTTACAGGGACTCCCCAACAATGAGCAGTTCTTC
TRBD2	TRBV20-1	NA	TRBJ2-1	CSARGLADEQFF	TGCAGTGCTAGGGGACTAGCCGATGAGCAGTTCTTC
NA	TRBV2	large	TRBJ1-1	CASSDSTQGWDTEAFF	TGTGCCAGCAGTGATAGTACCCAGGGATGGGACACTGAAGCTTTCTTT
NA	TRBV9	medium-sized	TRBJ2-2	CATNTGSGELFF	TGTGCCACGAATACAGGGTCCGGGGAGCTGTTTTTT
TRBD2	TRBV7-3	large	TRBJ2-1	CASSGGGSSYNEQFF	TGTGCCAGCAGCGGCGGGGGTAGCTCCTACAATGAGCAGTTCTTC
TRBD1	TRBV19	NA	TRBJ2-3	CASSAGTGVLGTQYF	TGTGCCAGTAGTGCCGGGACAGGGGTCTTAGGTACTCAGTATTTT
NA	TRBV2	medium-sized	TRBJ2-3	CASSDPITATDTQYF	TGTGCCAGCAGTGATCCTATCACCGCCACAGATACGCAGTATTTT
NA	TRBV28	medium-sized	TRBJ1-1	CATKEQGFTEAFF	TGTGCCACCAAGGAGCAGGGGTTCACTGAAGCTTTCTTT
NA	TRBV27	large	TRBJ2-4	CASSDDFAKNIQYF	TGTGCCAGCAGTGATGACTTTGCCAAAAACATTCAGTACTTC
NA	TRBV7-3	large	TRBJ2-2	CASSKSNGELFF	TGTGCCAGCAGCAAATCTAACGGGGAGCTGTTTTTT
NA	TRBV3-1	large	TRBJ1-1	CASSRLQDTEAFF	TGTGCCAGCAGCCGTCTACAGGACACTGAAGCTTTCTTT